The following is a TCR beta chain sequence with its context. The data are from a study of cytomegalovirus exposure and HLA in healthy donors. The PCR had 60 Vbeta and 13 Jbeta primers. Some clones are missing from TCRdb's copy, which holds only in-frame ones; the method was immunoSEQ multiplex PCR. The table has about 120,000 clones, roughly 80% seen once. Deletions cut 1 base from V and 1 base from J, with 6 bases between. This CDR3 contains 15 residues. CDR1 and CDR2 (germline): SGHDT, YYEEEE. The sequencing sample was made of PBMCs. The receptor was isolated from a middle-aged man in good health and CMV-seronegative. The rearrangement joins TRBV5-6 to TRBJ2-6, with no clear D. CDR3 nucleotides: TGTGCCAGCAGCTTGACAAGATCTGGGGCCAACGTCCTGACTTTC. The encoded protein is CASSLTRSGANVLTF.